This TCR beta chain was captured by sequencing in a study of shared clonotypes between healthy human individuals (dated by TCRdb to 2018 to 2020). Broadly, across the study: The cohort included three men and a couple of women between 18 and 49 years of age. To increase sequencing depth and limit assay-specific biases, different laboratories used diverse techniques to prepare libraries and sequence TCR repertoires. For each donor, CD4 naive and CD4 memory were each given three plates, CD8 naive was given two plates, and CD8 memory was given one plate. The study deeply sequenced blood TCR repertoires of several healthy adults to estimate repertoire size and the extent of clonotype sharing between individuals. Between about 0.94 and 8.9 billion PBMCs per donor were obtained by leukapheresis.

Concerning this clone itself: Its antigen remains unidentified. Base qualities are not at hand, and no much larger clone is one base apart.

Germline trimming amounts to 11 bases on V and 4 bases on J, with 6 as the count of junction bases outside the gene matches. The CDR3 starts with the cysteine, ends with the phenylalanine, and has 13 residues. Of all the DNA, just the CDR3 is kept, 39 bases in frame from base 1. CDR1 and CDR2, looked up from the germline V gene, are SNHLY and FYNNEI. General conclusions and limits of the study: The small number of donors limited the genetic and exposure-history diversity represented. Naive subsets generally had larger estimated clonotype richness than memory subsets. When a handful of donors were compared, the shared fraction of clonotypes was about 5% for naive CD4, roughly 3.4% for naive CD8, 2.3% for memory CD4, and roughly 0.43% for memory CD8. Higher generation probabilities were observed for clonotypes shared by all four sorted-subset donors than for non-shared clonotypes. Sampling was restricted to blood, and TCR repertoires in tissue are likely to differ from TCR repertoires in blood. Based on pairwise subsampling, the degree of clonotype sharing among donors was expected to be affected by sequencing depth. Even with the large sequencing depth, rarefaction of the sorted-subset datasets indicated that sequencing was incomplete.

The donors were healthy, HIV-negative adults with no recently reported acute infections or vaccinations. Every donor was a Caucasian adult residing in Nashville, Tennessee, USA. CD4+ T cells were enriched by magnetic negative selection; naive cells were then positively selected on CD45RA, and the negative fraction formed the memory subset. Blood was obtained by leukapheresis, after which PBMCs were separated by Ficoll-Histopaque density gradient centrifugation and cryopreserved in liquid nitrogen vapor phase. Analytical flow cytometry was used to check the purity and quantity of every magnetically sorted T cell population. Each sorted fraction had its genomic DNA isolated and then quantified by UV absorbance on a Nanodrop 2000c. TCR CDR3 regions were amplified from genomic DNA by multiplex PCR using the deep immunoSEQ assay. Extracted genomic DNA from each cell subset was spread evenly across all wells of several immunoSEQ 96-well plates, with each plate serving as a replicate. For sorted subsets, each replicate PCR was loaded with approximately 200 ng genomic DNA, equivalent to some 27,000 T cell genomes. Purified libraries were quantified with a Qubit 3.0 fluorometer, sized on a Bioanalyzer 2100, and re-quantified with the KAPA Library Quantification kit. Each immunoSEQ 96-well plate was sequenced on its own single-read 150-cycle Illumina NextSeq 550 flow cell. From the authors' description of their analysis: The immunoSEQ output contained only junctional sequences without quality scores, so filtering could not match that applied to full-length reads. To assign V/J genes and CDR3, sequences were annotated against IMGT germline references using PyIR, a Python wrapper for IgBLAST v1.9. Any read was removed if the V/J assignment was weak (E-value above 1e-6), the CDR3 was missing, or the read contained stop codons, out-of-frame junctions, or ambiguous translated residues. V3J clonotypes were defined as sequences sharing an identical inferred V gene, J gene, and CDR3 amino acid sequence. Percentage overlap between repertoires was calculated by dividing the number of shared unique clonotypes by the size of the smaller repertoire. Richness of each repertoire was evaluated using RTK rarefaction, the Chao1 estimator, and Recon v2.1 estimates of unobserved clonotypes. Generation probabilities were computed with OLGA for all TCRbeta clonotypes obtained by the gDNA method from a few donors. The table was pulled from immuneACCESS by TCRdb, which kept in-frame rearrangements only. Such tables lose some clones; where checked, under half of the loss comes from unresolved V genes, and the rest has no known cause. V and J calls plus clone size are reproduced from that table; the DNA served to infer D and trimming. The sample table shows 2 million to 2.5 million clones, and under 97% are seen once. The ten largest clones capture roughly 0.13% of the sample.

The rearrangement combines TRBV2 with TRBJ2-2, with 8 bases aligning to TRBD2. The source is a man between 18 and 29 years old in good health. The sequenced material came from naive CD4+ T cells sorted from blood. The cell subset or site label of this sample denotes: CD45RA+ positively selected. The CDR3 corresponds to CAWRGAPTGELFF. The nucleotide sequence reads TGTGCCTGGCGGGGGGCGCCCACCGGGGAGCTGTTTTTT.